Listed here are 18 T cell receptor beta chains from one sample, sequenced in a study of beta chain features in type 1 diabetes. The study reverse transcribed the entire isolated RNA, so it sequenced expressed TCRB transcripts. Measured with immunoSEQ multiplex PCR; TCRdb has only the in-frame clones, and not every one. The sample contains about 360,000 clones, 10% to 15% of which appear only once. Input material: naive CD4+ T cells from blood. The receptor set was obtained from a man between 18 and 35 years old in good health.

V usage is TRBV7-8 and J usage is TRBJ2-7; D gene unclear. The CDR3 covers 14 residues. The V gene lost 3 bases and the J gene lost 5 bases, with 14 bases spanning the gap. Germline V CDR1 and CDR2: SGHVS, FQNEAQ. CDR3 DNA sequence: TGTGCCAGCAGCTTGAGGATCCCAAAGGACGAGCAGTACTTC. Protein sequence: CASSLRIPKDEQYF.

V gene TRBV27 combines with J gene TRBJ2-7; maybe TRBD1 (6 bases). V was clipped by 1 base and J by 2 bases, with 24 bases between them. The CDR3 is 19 amino acids. CDR1 MNHEY and CDR2 SMNVEV come from the germline V gene (reference sequence). CDR3 in DNA: TGTGCCAGCAGTTTATTCAACCCGACAGGCCTTTTACCAACCTACGAGCAGTACTTC. This translates into CASSLFNPTGLLPTYEQYF.

The rearrangement joins TRBV7-2 to TRBJ2-5; no clear D. CDR3 length equals 11 residues. The V gene lost 6 bases and the J gene lost 1 base, with 3 bases spanning the gap. Germline CDR1 and CDR2: SGHTA and FQGNSA. The CDR3 region is CASRAQETQYF. CDR3 sequence (DNA): TGTGCCAGCAGAGCCCAAGAGACCCAGTACTTC.

This clone was observed a handful of times. This chain joins TRBV30 and TRBJ1-4, with D maybe TRBD1 (6 bases). The CDR3 has 13 residues. The V gene's germline CDR1 is GTSNPN and CDR2 SVGIG (reference sequence). Between the trimmed V and J ends, which lost 3 bases and 6 bases, there was a span of 11 bases. The CDR3 is CAWSLGTYEKLFF. Written as DNA, the CDR3 is TGTGCCTGGAGCCTCGGGACATATGAAAAACTGTTTTTT. Combining the CDR3 with reference TRBV30 and TRBJ1-4 gives the whole variable domain SQTIHQWPATLVQPVGSPLSLECTVEGTSNPNLYWYRQAAGRGLQLLFYSVGIGQISSEVPQNLSASRPQDRQFILSSKKLLLSDSGFYLCAWSLGTYEKLFFGSGTQLSVL.

The chain employs TRBV19 and TRBJ1-1; the D is unclear. The CDR3 extends over 14 amino acids. The V end was cut by 3 bases, the J end by 0 bases, with 8 bases between. The germline CDR1 and CDR2 sequences are LNHDA and SQIVND (reference sequence). CDR3 nucleotide sequence: TGTGCCAGTAGTATCGCTAGCGTGAACACTGAAGCTTTCTTT. Translating gives CASSIASVNTEAFF.

This clone has only a few counts. V is TRBV6-7 and J is TRBJ2-5, with D possibly being TRBD2 (6 bases). TRBV6-7 is known as an ORF, though its function is uncertain. The CDR3 is 13 residues long. Trimming shortened V by 2 bases and J by 4 bases, and 8 bases separated the two germline ends. CDR3 nucleotides: TGTGCCAGCAGTTACCCACTAGCAGAGACCCAGTACTTC. This sequence encodes CASSYPLAETQYF.

This chain uses TRBV11-2 with TRBJ2-1; 7 bases align to TRBD1. The CDR3 is 14 amino acids. Germline-derived CDR1 and CDR2 are SGHAT and FQNNGV. The J segment lost 7 bases and the V segment lost 5 bases, leaving 8 bases of the junction unmatched. For the CDR3, the DNA is TGTGCCAGCAGCCCCGGACAGGAATTGAATGAGCAGTTCTTC. Translated, it gives CASSPGQELNEQFF.

The CDR3 nucleotides are TGCGCCAGCAGCCAAGTCGGACAGGTCGCGGGTGGCTACACCTTC. It encodes CASSQVGQVAGGYTF. J is TRBJ1-2 and V is TRBV4-1; 7 bases fit TRBD1. The CDR3 is made up of 15 amino acids. Trimming took 1 base from V and 7 from J; bases not matched to a gene: 9. Germline CDR1 MGHRA, CDR2 YSYEKL.

A few counts support this clone. V and J are TRBV5-6 and TRBJ2-7, with D perhaps TRBD2 (6 bases). Per germline, CDR1 SGHDT and CDR2 YYEEEE. The CDR3 contains 16 residues. Between the trimmed V and J ends, which lost 4 bases and 2 bases, there was a span of 19 bases. This CDR3 reads CASSASGIGTAYEQYF. The CDR3 bases are TGTGCCAGCAGCGCGTCCGGGATTGGGACTGCCTACGAGCAGTACTTC.

The rearrangement joins TRBV28 to TRBJ2-3; no firm D call. This CDR3 has 12 amino acids. V lost 10 bases to trimming and J lost 2 bases, with 10 bases between them. Looked up from germline, CDR1 is MDHEN and CDR2 is SYDVKM. The CDR3 bases are TGTGCCACTTCCGGGTCCACAGATACGCAGTATTTT. This sequence encodes CATSGSTDTQYF.

The chain couples TRBV4-3 to TRBJ1-2, with TRBD1 matching over 7 bases. Germline CDR1 and CDR2: LGHNA and YSLEER. This CDR3 spans 16 amino acids. After removal of 3 bases from V and 8 bases from J, the junction contained 15 bases not matched to a gene. CDR3 nucleotide sequence: TGCGCCAGCAGCCACGGGACAGCGAGATCATCCTACGGCTACACCTTC. As protein: CASSHGTARSSYGYTF.

The CDR3, as DNA: TGTGCCTGGAGTGTTGAGATACTAAACACTGAAGCTTTCTTT. Its protein is CAWSVEILNTEAFF. The rearrangement links TRBV30 to TRBJ1-1; D call uncertain. Deletions cut 0 bases from V and 2 bases from J, with 10 bases between. CDR1 and CDR2 (germline): GTSNPN, SVGIG (reference sequence). This CDR3 is built from 14 residues.

J is TRBJ1-2 and V is TRBV28, with D tentatively TRBD1 (5 bases). This CDR3 spans 13 amino acids. Germline CDR1 reads MDHEN; CDR2 reads SYDVKM. V lost 7 bases, J lost 7 bases, and 16 bases lay in between. The CDR3 DNA is TGTGCCAGCAATCAACTCGGGGGATTTGGCTACACCTTC. Protein: CASNQLGGFGYTF.

The chain recombines TRBV13 with TRBJ2-1, with 9 bases identical to TRBD1. The ends lost 5 bases at V and 7 bases at J; junction bases unmatched: 12. This CDR3 is built from 16 residues. Germline lookup yields CDR1 PRHDT and CDR2 FYEKMQ (reference sequence). CDR3 loop: CASSRKVGDRENEQFF. CDR3 in DNA: TGTGCCAGCAGCCGAAAGGTAGGGGACAGGGAGAATGAGCAGTTCTTC.

This clone was counted between two and nine times. The rearrangement joins TRBV5-1 to TRBJ2-3, with 14 bases that match TRBD2. Looked up from germline, CDR1 is SGHRS and CDR2 is YFSETQ. Germline trimming cut 3 bases from V and 5 bases from J; bases unmatched to any gene: 5. The CDR3 contains 16 residues. The chain's CDR3 is CASSSTSGGAEDTQYF. The CDR3 bases are TGCGCCAGCAGCTCGACTAGCGGGGGGGCAGAAGATACGCAGTATTTT.

This sequence joins TRBV6-5 and TRBJ1-2, with TRBD1 identical over 7 bases. Germline-derived CDR1 and CDR2 are MNHEY and SVGAGI. With V trimmed by 5 bases and J by 8 bases, 8 bases remained unmatched. The CDR3 loop spans 13 amino acids. CDR3 DNA: TGTGCCAGCAGTAAGACAGGGTTAGGCGGCTACACCTTC. Its translation is CASSKTGLGGYTF.

This chain connects TRBV7-2 to TRBJ2-4, with 12 bases identical to TRBD1. Germline lookup yields CDR1 SGHTA and CDR2 FQGNSA. The V segment lost 4 bases and the J segment 9 bases; nucleotides outside the gene matches: 10. The CDR3 is 16 amino acids. CDR3 region: CASSSNAGTGGGIQYF. In DNA form, the CDR3 reads TGTGCCAGCAGCTCCAACGCCGGGACAGGGGGCGGCATTCAGTACTTC.

This clone was counted between two and nine times. This chain uses TRBV9 with TRBJ2-5, with D tentatively TRBD1 (6 bases). This CDR3 has 16 residues. Trimming took 4 bases from V and 3 from J, leaving 19 bases between them. Germline assignment: CDR1 SGDLS and CDR2 YYNGEE. DNA for the CDR3: TGTGCCAGCAGCCCAAGAGGCAGGACAGATAAAGAGACCCAGTACTTC. This gives the protein CASSPRGRTDKETQYF.